This T cell receptor beta chain was captured by sequencing in a study of cytomegalovirus exposure and HLA in healthy donors. Study-wide results and limits: Reported results showed that the classifier diagnosed cytomegalovirus status with high specificity and sensitivity.

The data were produced by immunoSEQ multiplex PCR, yet TCRdb's version contains in-frame clones alone and is incomplete. The table has over 250,000 clones, roughly 85% seen once; the top ten hold 0.9% to 1.1%. Separate from the approximately 720-subject first cohort was the roughly 120-subject validation cohort, to which the donors belonged. There are 15 residues in the CDR3. The V end was cut by 1 base, the J end by 5 bases, with 12 bases between. The germline V gene has CDR1 SGHVS and CDR2 FNYEAQ. Regarding this clone: Its specificity is unknown.

This clonotype was obtained from a woman younger than 35 in good health and CMV-seronegative. The sequenced sample consisted of PBMCs. The chain employs TRBV7-6 and TRBJ2-1; D not certain. As DNA, the CDR3 is TGTGCCAGCAGCTTAGAATGGCGGATCAACAATGAGCAGTTCTTC. Translating gives CASSLEWRINNEQFF.